The 11 T cell receptor beta chains given below trace back to one sample, sequenced in a study of STAT5B mutations in CD4+ large granular lymphocyte leukemia. Produced via immunoSEQ multiplex PCR; TCRdb's table is partial and in-frame only. The sample comprises some 4,000 clones, 65% to 85% of which are singletons, and around 80% rests with the top ten. Sequenced material: PBMCs. The receptors derive from a man between 65 and 80 years old with CD4+ T-cell large granular lymphocyte leukemia.

The V call is TRBV2, the J call TRBJ2-1, with D possibly matching TRBD2 (5 bases). Germline-derived CDR1 and CDR2 are SNHLY and FYNNEI. The CDR3 runs 15 residues. V dropped 5 bases and J dropped 5 bases, with 16 bases sitting between them. CDR3 DNA: TGTGCCAGCAGTTACACTAGAGGTTTGGACAATGAGCAGTTCTTC. It yields the protein CASSYTRGLDNEQFF.

This clone is a singleton in its sample. The rearrangement uses TRBV4-1 and TRBJ1-2; 11 bases are shared with TRBD1. CDR1 and CDR2 from the germline V gene are MGHRA and YSYEKL. The CDR3 has 15 amino acids. V shed 2 bases, J shed 7 bases, and the junction held 6 bases outside the gene matches. The CDR3 spells CASSQQGQGASGYTF. CDR3 nucleotides: TGCGCCAGCAGCCAACAAGGACAGGGGGCCTCTGGCTACACCTTC.

The genes are TRBV4-3 and TRBJ2-7; TRBD1 matches 9 bases. CDR1 and CDR2 (germline): LGHNA, YSLEER. This CDR3 contains 15 residues. The J segment lost 5 bases and the V segment lost 3 bases, leaving 8 bases of the junction unmatched. The CDR3 reads CASSQDRGVGNEQYF. CDR3 DNA sequence: TGCGCCAGCAGCCAGGACAGGGGAGTTGGCAACGAGCAGTACTTC.

The CDR3 DNA reads as TGTGCCGCCCAAGGACTAGCGGGAGTGCTGCGGGACTACAATGAGCAGTTCTTC. This translates into CAAQGLAGVLRDYNEQFF. The chain employs TRBV30 and TRBJ2-1; 13 nucleotides agree with TRBD2. Germline V gene lookup returns CDR1 GTSNPN and CDR2 SVGIG (reference sequence). The CDR3 contains 18 residues. V lost 8 bases and J lost 3; bases outside the gene matches: 16.

The gene calls are TRBV13 and TRBJ1-2; 7 bases line up with TRBD1. This CDR3 region has 14 residues. The germline CDR1 and CDR2 sequences are PRHDT and FYEKMQ (reference sequence). The J segment lost 0 bases and the V segment lost 7 bases, leaving 5 bases of the junction unmatched. The CDR3 region is CASTPDRANYGYTF. For the CDR3, the DNA is TGTGCCAGCACCCCAGACAGGGCTAACTATGGCTACACCTTC. The whole variable domain, filled in from reference TRBV13 and TRBJ1-2, reads AAGVIQSPRHLIKEKRETATLKCYPIPRHDTVYWYQQGPGQDPQFLISFYEKMQSDKGSIPDRFSAQQFSDYHSELNMSSLELGDSALYFCASTPDRANYGYTFGSGTRLTVV.

The gene calls are TRBV25-1 and TRBJ2-7, with TRBD1 identical over 8 bases. The germline CDR1 and CDR2 sequences are MGHDK and SYGVNS. V shed 8 bases and J 4 bases; nucleotides not matched to a gene: 7. This CDR3 is 13 amino acids long. The CDR3 sequence is CASRGQGMYEQYF. In nucleotides, the CDR3 is TGTGCCAGCCGCGGACAGGGAATGTACGAGCAGTACTTC.

This clone has just a few counts. The V and J genes are TRBV4-3 and TRBJ2-1; D gene ambiguous. The CDR3 spans 12 residues. CDR1 and CDR2 from the germline V gene are LGHNA and YSLEER. The germline V and J ends were trimmed by 0 bases and 7 bases, with 4 bases remaining between them. The CDR3 reads CASSQDVNEQFF. The CDR3 DNA sequence: TGCGCCAGCAGCCAAGATGTTAATGAGCAGTTCTTC.

This clone appeared a few times. The chain combines TRBV9 with TRBJ1-6, with D unresolved. The ends were cut back, 0 bases at V and 10 bases at J, with 11 bases in the middle. The germline V gene encodes CDR1 SGDLS and CDR2 YYNGEE. This CDR3 has 14 amino acids. Written as DNA, the CDR3 is TGTGCCAGCAGCGTAGGATCGGTTTCATCACCCCTCCACTTT. Encoded protein: CASSVGSVSSPLHF. Full variable domain (remainder filled in from reference TRBV9 and TRBJ1-6): DSGVTQTPKHLITATGQRVTLRCSPRSGDLSVYWYQQSLDQGLQFLIQYYNGEERAKGNILERFSAQQFPDLHSELNLSSLELGDSALYFCASSVGSVSSPLHFGNGTRLTVT.

The J gene is TRBJ1-1, the V gene TRBV9, with D possibly TRBD1 on 6 matching bases. In germline, CDR1 is SGDLS, CDR2 YYNGEE. CDR3 size: 14 residues. V lost 0 bases, J lost 4 bases, and 10 bases lay in between. The CDR3: CASSVDGGGTEAFF. The CDR3 DNA reads as TGTGCCAGCAGCGTAGACGGGGGCGGCACTGAAGCTTTCTTT.

The rearrangement uses TRBV5-1 and TRBJ1-4; D is possibly TRBD1 (5 bases). Per the germline V gene, CDR1 is SGHRS and CDR2 is YFSETQ. The ends were cut back, 0 bases at V and 8 bases at J, with 11 bases in the middle. The CDR3 extends over 14 amino acids. The CDR3 DNA reads TGCGCCAGCAGCTTGGGCCGGGGGACCGAAAAACTGTTTTTT. It codes for CASSLGRGTEKLFF.

The V and J genes are TRBV30 and TRBJ2-3, with a tentative D call TRBD2 (6 bases). The CDR3 covers 15 residues. Germline-derived CDR1 and CDR2 are GTSNPN and SVGIG (reference sequence). V was cut by 2 bases and J by 3 bases, with 15 bases left in between. The CDR3 DNA reads TGTGCCTGGAGTCTCGTATGGGGGGATACAGATACGCAGTATTTT. Translated: CAWSLVWGDTDTQYF. Filled out from reference TRBV30 and TRBJ2-3, the complete variable domain reads SQTIHQWPATLVQPVGSPLSLECTVEGTSNPNLYWYRQAAGRGLQLLFYSVGIGQISSEVPQNLSASRPQDRQFILSSKKLLLSDSGFYLCAWSLVWGDTDTQYFGPGTRLTVL.